This T cell receptor (beta chain) is drawn from a study of shared clonotypes between healthy human individuals. The study's findings and limits: Clonotypes shared by all four sorted-subset donors had higher generation probabilities than non-shared clonotypes. Rarefaction gave evidence that sorted-subset sequencing remained incomplete despite large depth.

This clone was observed a single time. Its antigen is unidentified. The CDR3 covers 16 residues. Germline lookup yields CDR1 MRHNA and CDR2 SNTAGT. With V trimmed by 2 bases and J by 6 bases, 10 bases remained unmatched. Authors' methods: From ImmunoSEQ came sequences covering only the junction and carrying no quality scores, so filtering differed. Profiled with immunoSEQ multiplex PCR; TCRdb holds only in-frame clones, not every one. That table gives V, J and clone size, and the DNA gave D and trimming. The sample includes millions of clones, 85% to 95% of them seen just once. The chain carries TRBV6-4 and TRBJ2-4; 7 bases match TRBD2. Source material: naive CD4+ T cells sorted from blood. Stated subset: CD45RA+ positively selected. This receptor was taken from a man aged 18-30 years in good health. The CDR3 loop is CASSDPLGLVTNIQYF. CDR3 sequence (DNA): TGTGCCAGCAGTGACCCCCTAGGACTAGTGACAAACATTCAGTACTTC.